This T cell receptor (beta chain) appears in the sequencing data of a study of human T cells and chemical hapten exposure (dated by TCRdb to the early 2020s). With respect to the entire study: For sensitization, 2% DPC in acetone was applied to an approximately 2 cm by approximately 2 cm area of upper inner arm skin. Throughout the study period of 20 to 25 weeks, patients also received therapeutic DPC doses to the scalp every week. Patch tests used Finn chambers with 0.01% DPC on the upper back, scored after 6 days by International Contact Dermatitis Research Group standards. Alopecia areata with under or over 50% scalp involvement, alopecia totalis and alopecia universalis were represented in the patient cohort, which was mostly female. The libraries were sequenced as a pool, and the TCR yield per sample differed mostly because of small variations in library volumes within the pool. Peripheral blood TCR repertoire changes were tracked in vivo in alopecia patients during primary and secondary sensitization to the hapten diphenylcyclopropenone (DPC). Blood samples were taken from patients before sensitization (week 0) and at 2, 6 and about 24 weeks after DPC sensitization. Twenty-nine alopecia patients provided blood for TCR sequencing at one to four time points (pre-sensitization, 2, 6 and 24 weeks). The study at large found these results: Alopecia, a presumed autoimmune disease, was present in all patients, so the immune response of the patients might differ from that of healthy individuals. Compared with pre-sensitization or healthy control sets, expanded TCRs formed significantly more large CDR3 similarity clusters, which is consistent with antigen-driven responses. After repeated subsampling, the strength of the expansion versus patch-test correlation and the threshold at which it became significant changed. Patch test score was positively correlated with the number of PT1 expanded TCRs, with significance at thresholds 8, 16 and 32 but not at 4. The number of TCRs above 1 in 1000 frequency did not change with DPC sensitization; there was no evidence of global repertoire structure alterations.

Library method: RACE. The sequencer listed for this sample is NextSeq 500. During library preparation, unique molecular identifiers were attached to individual cDNA molecules so that TCRs could be counted in a quantitative, reproducible way. Both TCR alpha and TCR beta chains were sequenced from each blood RNA sample. Regarding the original processing steps: The median number of TCRs per sample was 95,638, ranging from about 23,224 to 700,000. V, J and CDR3 annotation of the TCR reads was carried out using the Decombinator software suite. For PS versus PT1 abundance plots, all samples were subsampled to the same number of TCRs (28,000). Expanded TCRs were defined as absent before sensitization and observed at least eight times at the 2-week time point. Using fastp at Q25 and MiXCR, TCRdb reprocessed the public reads and kept productive beta chains. Rows are combined by CDR3 protein, so each entry shows the most common genes and DNA. What appears here as the V and J calls and clone size reflects TCRdb's work, not the paper's. Counted in this sample were some 80,000 distinct CDR3 sequences; more than 9% of them appeared once. 1.6% of the sample goes to the ten largest clones.

The time point label on this specimen signifies: patch test 2, 6 weeks after DPC sensitization. Read against the paper, the sample's treatment or condition label means: therapeutic diphenylcyclopropenone sensitization with weekly scalp DPC. Blood at each patch-test visit was drawn before the patch test was applied. To be eligible, patients had to be aged 18 to 70, diagnosed with alopecia and judged suitable for DPC therapy, while pregnant patients were excluded. Total RNA was isolated from unfractionated whole blood collected in Tempus Blood RNA tubes. Only a few counts were recorded for this clonotype. What antigen it recognizes has not been identified. No qualities accompany the bases; no much larger clone lies one base away. The receptor's source is a man younger than 35 with alopecia areata. Some clones in this sample may be carry-over from other donors' samples. This material consisted of whole blood, taken in connection with sensitization to the hapten diphenylcyclopropenone (DPC).

In nucleotides, the sequence is TGTGCCAGCAGCTTATCGGATATGATCACGCCCCAGCATTTT. Translated, this gives CASSLSDMITPQHF. The chain is made from TRBV7-9 and TRBJ1-5; the D gene assignment is ambiguous. CDR1 and CDR2 (SEHNR, FQNEAQ) derive from the germline V gene (reference sequence). V and J lose 2 bases and 9 bases, and a span of 14 bases separates them. The CDR3 measures 14 amino acids from cysteine to phenylalanine. The retained sequence is limited to the CDR3, 42 bases, with the frame set at the first base.